The clone carrying this TCR beta chain was seen at least ten times. This record belongs to a study of T cells in Graves' hyperthyroidism and ophthalmopathy. After removal of 2 bases from V and 10 bases from J, the junction contained 8 bases not matched to a gene. This CDR3 is 15 amino acids long. Germline V lookup: CDR1 SNHLY, CDR2 FYNNEI. RNA transcripts provided the source from which TCR beta CDR3 regions were amplified. The TCR CDR3 first-round RT-PCR relied on the HTBI primer set. TCRdb reprocessed the multiplex PCR reads via MiXCR and lists one record per CDR3 protein. The table records 490,000 or so distinct CDR3 sequences, roughly 16% of them present only once.

What was sequenced was blood. The chain has TRBV2 and TRBJ1-6, with 7 bases fitting TRBD1. The sequence came from a woman between 25 and 40 years old with Graves' ophthalmopathy. The CDR3 protein is CASSELQGFGSPLHF. The CDR3 coding sequence is TGTGCCAGCAGTGAACTACAGGGGTTCGGGTCACCCCTCCACTTT.